Sequencing of this T cell receptor beta chain was carried out in a study of neoadjuvant anti-PD-1 for oral cavity cancer. Study-level background: Before surgery, most patients got three to four biweekly 3 mg/kg nivolumab doses. Study-wide results and caveats: Only a few patients per response group were TCR-analyzed; validation needed.

CDR1 is LNHDA, CDR2 SQIVND, per germline (reference sequence). V was trimmed by 5 bases and J by 0 bases, leaving 14 bases between them. CDR3 length equals 16 residues. Time point reported: after neoadjuvant nivolumab, at surgical resection. As concerns this clone: Its antigen remains unidentified.

Blood libraries mostly used roughly 0.5 ug genomic DNA, six replicates each. Only in-frame clones appear in the TCRdb table, and some are missing; sequencing was by immunoSEQ multiplex PCR. The data contain around 13,000 clones, 60% to 85% of them singletons. This TCR was recovered from a person aged 35-79 years with oral cavity squamous cell carcinoma. The chain combines TRBV19 with TRBJ1-5; the D is unclear. This sample comprised PBMCs, obtained after nivolumab (anti-PD-1) treatment. The CDR3 protein is CASSLGVGVSNQPQHF. DNA of the CDR3: TGTGCCAGTAGTCTCGGGGTCGGTGTTAGCAATCAGCCCCAGCATTTT.